This T cell receptor beta chain was obtained from a study of T cells in Graves' hyperthyroidism and ophthalmopathy. Study conclusions and caveats: Most thyroid-expanded clonotypes above 0.001 were also found in blood.

The authors took PBMCs from roughly 9.3 ml fresh peripheral blood. The germline CDR1 and CDR2 sequences are SNHLY and FYNNEI. The trim removed 6 bases at V and 0 bases at J, leaving 7 bases unmatched. The length of the CDR3 is 16 residues. Amplification yielded TCR beta CDR3 regions, with RNA transcripts as the source. With the HTBI primer set, the TCR CDR3 went through a first round of RT-PCR. TCRdb re-called the multiplex PCR reads through MiXCR, storing one row per CDR3 protein. The data contain roughly 700,000 distinct CDR3 sequences, approximately 15% of them seen just once; the ten biggest clones take up roughly a tenth. This clonotype was seen many times. Its matching antigen is unknown.

This chain connects TRBV2 to TRBJ2-3, with 9 bases lining up with TRBD2. The sequenced sample consisted of blood. This receptor was taken from a woman younger than 35 with Graves' hyperthyroidism. CDR3 in DNA: TGTGCCAGCAGATTGGGACTAGCAACTAGCACAGATACGCAGTATTTT. The encoded protein is CASRLGLATSTDTQYF.